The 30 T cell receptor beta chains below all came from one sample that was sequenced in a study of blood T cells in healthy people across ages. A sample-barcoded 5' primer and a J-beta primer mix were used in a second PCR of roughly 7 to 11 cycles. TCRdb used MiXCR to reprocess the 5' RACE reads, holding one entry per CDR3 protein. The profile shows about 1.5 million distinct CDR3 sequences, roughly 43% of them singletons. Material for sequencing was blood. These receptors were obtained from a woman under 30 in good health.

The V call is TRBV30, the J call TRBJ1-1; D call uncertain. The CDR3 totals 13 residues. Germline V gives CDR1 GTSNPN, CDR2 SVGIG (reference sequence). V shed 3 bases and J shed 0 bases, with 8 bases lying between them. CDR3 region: CAWSVSMNTEAFF. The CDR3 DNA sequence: TGTGCCTGGAGCGTAAGCATGAACACTGAAGCTTTCTTT.

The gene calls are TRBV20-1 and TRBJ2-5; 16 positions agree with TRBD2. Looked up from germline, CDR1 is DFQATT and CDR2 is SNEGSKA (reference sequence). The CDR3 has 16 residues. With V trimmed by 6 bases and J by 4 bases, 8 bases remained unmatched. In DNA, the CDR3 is TGCAGTGCAACCCTGGGACTAGCGGGAGGGCCAGAGACCCAGTACTTC. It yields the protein CSATLGLAGGPETQYF.

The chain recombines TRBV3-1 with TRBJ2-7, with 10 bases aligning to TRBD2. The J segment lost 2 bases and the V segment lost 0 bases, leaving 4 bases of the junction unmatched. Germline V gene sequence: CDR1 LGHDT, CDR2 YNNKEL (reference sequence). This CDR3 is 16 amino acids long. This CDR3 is CASSQDSSGGPYEQYF. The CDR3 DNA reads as TGTGCCAGCAGCCAAGATTCTAGCGGGGGTCCCTACGAGCAGTACTTC.

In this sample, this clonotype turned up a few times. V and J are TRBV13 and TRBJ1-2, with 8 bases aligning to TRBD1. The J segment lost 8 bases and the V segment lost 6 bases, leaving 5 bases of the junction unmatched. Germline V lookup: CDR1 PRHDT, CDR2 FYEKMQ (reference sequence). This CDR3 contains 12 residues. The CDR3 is CASSRTGRGYTF. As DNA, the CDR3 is TGTGCCAGCAGTCGGACAGGGCGAGGCTACACCTTC.

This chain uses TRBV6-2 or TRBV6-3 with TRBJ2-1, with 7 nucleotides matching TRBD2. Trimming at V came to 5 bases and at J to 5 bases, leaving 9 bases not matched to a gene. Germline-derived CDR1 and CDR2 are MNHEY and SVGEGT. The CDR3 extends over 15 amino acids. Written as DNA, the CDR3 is TGTGCCAGCAGTAGACCTAGCGGACTCAACAATGAGCAGTTCTTC. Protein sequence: CASSRPSGLNNEQFF.

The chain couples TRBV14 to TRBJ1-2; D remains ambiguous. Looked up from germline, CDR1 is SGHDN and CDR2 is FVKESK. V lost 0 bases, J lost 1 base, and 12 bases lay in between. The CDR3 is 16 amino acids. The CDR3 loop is CASSQDPRPYNYGYTF. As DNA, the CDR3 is TGTGCCAGCAGCCAAGACCCCAGGCCATATAACTATGGCTACACCTTC.

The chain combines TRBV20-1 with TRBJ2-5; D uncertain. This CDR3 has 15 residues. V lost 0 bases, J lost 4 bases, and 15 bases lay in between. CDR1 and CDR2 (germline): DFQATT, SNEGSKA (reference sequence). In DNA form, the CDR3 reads TGCAGTGCTAGAGATCCCGGGCAGGATCGAGAGACCCAGTACTTC. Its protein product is CSARDPGQDRETQYF.

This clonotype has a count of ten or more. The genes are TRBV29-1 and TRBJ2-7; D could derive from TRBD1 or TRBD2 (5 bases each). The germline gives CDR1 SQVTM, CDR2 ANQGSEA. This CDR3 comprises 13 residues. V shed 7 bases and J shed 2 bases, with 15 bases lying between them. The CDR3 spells CSAATGTPYEQYF. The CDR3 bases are TGCAGCGCAGCAACCGGGACCCCCTACGAGCAGTACTTC.

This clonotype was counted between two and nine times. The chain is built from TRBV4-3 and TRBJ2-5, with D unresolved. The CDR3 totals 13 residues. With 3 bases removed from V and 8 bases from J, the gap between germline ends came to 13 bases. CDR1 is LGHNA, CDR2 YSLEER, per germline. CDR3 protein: CASSQDPYTTQYF. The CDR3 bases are TGCGCCAGCAGCCAGGATCCTTACACTACCCAGTACTTC.

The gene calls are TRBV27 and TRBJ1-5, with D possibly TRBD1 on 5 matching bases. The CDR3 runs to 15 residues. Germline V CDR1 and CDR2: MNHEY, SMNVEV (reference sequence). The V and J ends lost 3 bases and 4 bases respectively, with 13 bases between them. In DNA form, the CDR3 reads TGTGCCAGCAGTTTGGATCGGGACTTAAATCAGCCCCAGCATTTT. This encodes CASSLDRDLNQPQHF.

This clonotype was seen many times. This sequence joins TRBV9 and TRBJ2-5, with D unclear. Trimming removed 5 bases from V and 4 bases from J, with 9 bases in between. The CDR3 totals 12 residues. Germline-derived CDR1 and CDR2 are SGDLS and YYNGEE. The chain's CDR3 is CASSVKGETQYF. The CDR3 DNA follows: TGTGCCAGCAGTGTAAAGGGAGAGACCCAGTACTTC.

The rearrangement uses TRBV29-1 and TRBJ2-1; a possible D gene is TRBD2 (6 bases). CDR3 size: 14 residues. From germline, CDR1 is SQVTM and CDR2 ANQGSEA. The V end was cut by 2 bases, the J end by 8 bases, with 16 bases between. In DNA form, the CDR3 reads TGCAGCGTTGAACCCCGACTAGTTTTCGATGAGCAGTTCTTC. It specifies CSVEPRLVFDEQFF.

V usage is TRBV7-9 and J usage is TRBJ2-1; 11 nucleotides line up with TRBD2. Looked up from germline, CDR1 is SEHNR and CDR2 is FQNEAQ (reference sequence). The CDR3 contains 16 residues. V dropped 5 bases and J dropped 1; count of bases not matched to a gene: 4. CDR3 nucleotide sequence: TGTGCCAGCAGCACTAGCGGGGGCCCTTCCTACAATGAGCAGTTCTTC. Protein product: CASSTSGGPSYNEQFF.

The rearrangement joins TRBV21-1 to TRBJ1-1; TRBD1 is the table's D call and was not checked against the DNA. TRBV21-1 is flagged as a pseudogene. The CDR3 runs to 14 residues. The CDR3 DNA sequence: TGTGCCAGCAGCGCCCGGTGGGGGGTGGCTGAAGCTTTCTTT. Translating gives CASSARWGVAEAFF.

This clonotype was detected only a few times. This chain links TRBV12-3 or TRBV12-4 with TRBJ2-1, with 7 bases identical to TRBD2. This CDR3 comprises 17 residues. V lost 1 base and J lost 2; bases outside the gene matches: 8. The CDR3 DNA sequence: TGTGCCAGCAGTTTAGGGACTAGACCCCAAGCCTACAATGAGCAGTTCTTC. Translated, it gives CASSLGTRPQAYNEQFF.

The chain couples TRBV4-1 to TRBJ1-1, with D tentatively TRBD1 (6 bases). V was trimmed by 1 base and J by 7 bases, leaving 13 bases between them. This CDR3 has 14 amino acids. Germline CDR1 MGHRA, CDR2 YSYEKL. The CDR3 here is CASSQGQEVGEAFF. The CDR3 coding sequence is TGCGCCAGCAGCCAAGGACAGGAGGTTGGTGAAGCTTTCTTT.

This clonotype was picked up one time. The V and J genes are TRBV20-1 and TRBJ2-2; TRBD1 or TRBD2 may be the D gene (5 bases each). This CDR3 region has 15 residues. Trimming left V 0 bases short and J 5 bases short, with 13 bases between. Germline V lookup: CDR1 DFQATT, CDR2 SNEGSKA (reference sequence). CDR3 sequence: CSARDGERGTGELFF. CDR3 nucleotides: TGCAGTGCTAGAGATGGCGAGAGGGGTACCGGGGAGCTGTTTTTT.

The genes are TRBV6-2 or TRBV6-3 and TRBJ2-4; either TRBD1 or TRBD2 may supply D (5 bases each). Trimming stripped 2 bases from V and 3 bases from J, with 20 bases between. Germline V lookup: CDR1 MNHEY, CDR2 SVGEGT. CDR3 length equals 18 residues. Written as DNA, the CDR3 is TGTGCCAGCAGTTACCGGGACGGGCAGGTTTTGTACAAAAACATTCAGTACTTC. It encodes CASSYRDGQVLYKNIQYF.

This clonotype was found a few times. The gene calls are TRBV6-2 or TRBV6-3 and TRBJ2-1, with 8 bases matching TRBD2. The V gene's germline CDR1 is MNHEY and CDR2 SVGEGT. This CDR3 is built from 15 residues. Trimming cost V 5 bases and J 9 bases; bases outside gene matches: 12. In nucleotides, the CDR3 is TGTGCCAGCAGTCCGCGGGGACTAGTCTACTTTGAGCAGTTCTTC. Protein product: CASSPRGLVYFEQFF.

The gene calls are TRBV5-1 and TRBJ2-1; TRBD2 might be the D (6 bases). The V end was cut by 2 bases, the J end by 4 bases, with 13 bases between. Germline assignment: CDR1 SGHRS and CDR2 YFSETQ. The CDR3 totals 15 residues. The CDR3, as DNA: TGCGCCAGCAGCTTTTCGGGACTCACATACAATGAGCAGTTCTTC. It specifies CASSFSGLTYNEQFF. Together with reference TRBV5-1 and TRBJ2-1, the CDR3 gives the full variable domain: KAGVTQTPRYLIKTRGQQVTLSCSPISGHRSVSWYQQTPGQGLQFLFEYFSETQRNKGNFPGRFSGRQFSNSRSEMNVSTLELGDSALYLCASSFSGLTYNEQFFGPGTRLTVL.

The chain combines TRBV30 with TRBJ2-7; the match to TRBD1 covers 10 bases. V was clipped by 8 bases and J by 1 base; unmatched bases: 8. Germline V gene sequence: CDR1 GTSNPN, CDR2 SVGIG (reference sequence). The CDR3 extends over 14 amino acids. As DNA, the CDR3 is TGTGCCGGTGTGGACAGGGGGTGGTCCTACGAGCAGTACTTC. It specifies CAGVDRGWSYEQYF.

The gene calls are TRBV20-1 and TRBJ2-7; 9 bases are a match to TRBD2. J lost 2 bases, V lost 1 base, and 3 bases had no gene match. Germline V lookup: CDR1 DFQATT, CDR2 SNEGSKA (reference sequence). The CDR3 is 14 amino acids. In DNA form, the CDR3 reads TGCAGTGCTAGAGGTGGCGGGGGGGCCTACGAGCAGTACTTC. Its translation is CSARGGGGAYEQYF.

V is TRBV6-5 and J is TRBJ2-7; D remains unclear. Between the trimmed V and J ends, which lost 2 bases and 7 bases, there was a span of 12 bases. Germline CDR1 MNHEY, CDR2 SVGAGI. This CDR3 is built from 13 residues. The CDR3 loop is CASSYTKEWEQYF. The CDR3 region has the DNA TGTGCCAGCAGTTACACTAAAGAGTGGGAGCAGTACTTC.

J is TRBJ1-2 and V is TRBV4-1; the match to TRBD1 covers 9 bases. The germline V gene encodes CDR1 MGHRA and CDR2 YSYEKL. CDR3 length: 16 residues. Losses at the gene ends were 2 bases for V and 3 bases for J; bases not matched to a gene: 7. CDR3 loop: CASSQTETGGDYGYTF. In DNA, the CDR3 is TGCGCCAGCAGCCAAACCGAGACAGGGGGAGACTATGGCTACACCTTC.

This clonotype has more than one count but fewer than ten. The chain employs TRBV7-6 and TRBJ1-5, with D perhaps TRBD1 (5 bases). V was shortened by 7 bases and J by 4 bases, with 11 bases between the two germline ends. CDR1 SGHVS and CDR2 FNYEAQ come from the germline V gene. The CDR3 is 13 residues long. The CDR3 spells CASTQGPNQPQHF. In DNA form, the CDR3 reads TGTGCCAGCACCCAGGGACCGAATCAGCCCCAGCATTTT.

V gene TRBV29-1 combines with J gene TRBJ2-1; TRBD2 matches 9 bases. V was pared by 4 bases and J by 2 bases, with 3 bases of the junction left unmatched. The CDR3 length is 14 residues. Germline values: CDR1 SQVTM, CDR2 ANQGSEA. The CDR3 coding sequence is TGCAGCGTTGGGCGGGGGGGAGCCTACAATGAGCAGTTCTTC. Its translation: CSVGRGGAYNEQFF.

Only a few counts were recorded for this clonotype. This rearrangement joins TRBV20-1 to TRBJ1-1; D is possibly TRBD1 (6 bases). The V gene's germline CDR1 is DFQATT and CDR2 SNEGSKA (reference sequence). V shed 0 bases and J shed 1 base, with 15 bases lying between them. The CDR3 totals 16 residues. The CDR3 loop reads CSARDWISGENTEAFF. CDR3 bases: TGCAGTGCTAGAGATTGGATTTCAGGGGAGAACACTGAAGCTTTCTTT.

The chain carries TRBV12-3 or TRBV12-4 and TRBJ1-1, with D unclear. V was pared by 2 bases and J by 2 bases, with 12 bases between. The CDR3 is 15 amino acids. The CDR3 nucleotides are TGTGCCAGCAGTTTAAGGGAGAACAGAAACACTGAAGCTTTCTTT. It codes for CASSLRENRNTEAFF.

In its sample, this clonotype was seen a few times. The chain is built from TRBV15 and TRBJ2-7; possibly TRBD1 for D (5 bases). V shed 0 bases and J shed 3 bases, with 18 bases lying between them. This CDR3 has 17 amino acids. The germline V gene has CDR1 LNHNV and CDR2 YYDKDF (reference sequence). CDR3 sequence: CATSREGLVPDNYEQYF. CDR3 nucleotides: TGTGCCACCAGCAGAGAGGGCCTAGTACCGGACAACTACGAGCAGTACTTC.

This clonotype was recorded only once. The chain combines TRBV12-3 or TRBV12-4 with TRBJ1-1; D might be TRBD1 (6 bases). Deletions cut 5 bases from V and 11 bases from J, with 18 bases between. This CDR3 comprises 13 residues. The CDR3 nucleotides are TGTGCCAGCAGTGACCACAGGGAAAAGGACGCTTTCTTT. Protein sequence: CASSDHREKDAFF.